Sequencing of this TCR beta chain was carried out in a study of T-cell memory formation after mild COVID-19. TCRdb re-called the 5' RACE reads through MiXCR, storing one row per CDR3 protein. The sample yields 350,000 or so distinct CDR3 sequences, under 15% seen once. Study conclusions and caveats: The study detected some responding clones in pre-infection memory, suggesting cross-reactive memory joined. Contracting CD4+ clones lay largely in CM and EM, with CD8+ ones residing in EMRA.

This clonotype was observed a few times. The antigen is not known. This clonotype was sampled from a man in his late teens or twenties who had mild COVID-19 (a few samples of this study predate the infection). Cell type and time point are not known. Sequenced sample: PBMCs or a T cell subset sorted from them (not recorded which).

The CDR3 reads CSVGGEKAFF. The CDR3, as DNA: TGCAGTGTAGGGGGAGAAAAAGCTTTCTTT. J is TRBJ1-1 and V is TRBV20-1; D may be TRBD1 (6 bases). Germline values: CDR1 DFQATT, CDR2 SNEGSKA (reference sequence). There are 10 residues in the CDR3. The V and J ends lost 7 bases and 9 bases respectively, with 12 bases between them.